This is a list of T cell receptor beta chains from one sample in a study of T cells in Graves' hyperthyroidism and ophthalmopathy. TCRdb fed the multiplex PCR reads into MiXCR, producing one record per CDR3 protein. This table has about 360,000 distinct CDR3 sequences, roughly 14% appearing once. The sample was blood. These receptors all come from a woman aged 18 to 35 with Graves' hyperthyroidism that later progressed to Graves' ophthalmopathy. CDR3s leave out the opening cysteine and the closing phenylalanine or tryptophan.

TRBV3-1,TRBJ2-1,ASSPQPTRSIYHEQF
TRBV7-2,TRBJ1-1,ASSGGTGRGIEAF
TRBV15,TRBJ2-1,ATSTASGSTLLGSYNEQF
TRBV29-1,TRBJ2-7,SVEGGAVSSYEQY
TRBV20-1,TRBJ1-5,SARGSLWDQPQH
TRBV28,TRBJ1-1,ATCSVSLNTEAF
TRBV12-3/TRBV12-4,TRBJ1-4,ASSFGTVNEKLF
TRBV24-1,TRBJ2-3,ATSDLSDTQY
TRBV20-1,TRBJ2-7,SGDSGLTYEQY
TRBV6-1,TRBJ1-2,ASSEPPVPGRGYT
TRBV6-1,TRBJ2-1,ASSEATYSDEQF
TRBV5-1,TRBJ2-1,ASSSGTGGYNEQF
TRBV12-3/TRBV12-4,TRBJ2-1,ASSSRVAEQF
TRBV7-9,TRBJ1-4,ASSFGQASNEKLF
TRBV27,TRBJ1-6,ASSFRGGNSPLH
TRBV27,TRBJ2-2,ASSPQGTGELF
TRBV9,TRBJ2-1,ASSDRLANEQF
TRBV7-2,TRBJ2-5,ASSLMYGRETQY
TRBV12-3/TRBV12-4,TRBJ1-2,ASSLSPGQFYGYT
TRBV28,TRBJ2-5,ASRWGSGREETQY
TRBV5-1,TRBJ2-3,ASSLAIAAADTQY
TRBV20-1,TRBJ1-5,SATPGGTGVRPQH
TRBV7-9,TRBJ2-1,ASSSIIAAPPSNEQF
TRBV28,TRBJ2-1,ASSGTSGRIDEQF
TRBV28,TRBJ2-1,ASSFQLAGSRFGEQF
TRBV4-2,TRBJ2-7,ASSQEIEKDEQY
TRBV3-1,TRBJ2-1,ASSQMDAHNEQF
TRBV24-1,TRBJ2-7,ATSDFLKPEQY